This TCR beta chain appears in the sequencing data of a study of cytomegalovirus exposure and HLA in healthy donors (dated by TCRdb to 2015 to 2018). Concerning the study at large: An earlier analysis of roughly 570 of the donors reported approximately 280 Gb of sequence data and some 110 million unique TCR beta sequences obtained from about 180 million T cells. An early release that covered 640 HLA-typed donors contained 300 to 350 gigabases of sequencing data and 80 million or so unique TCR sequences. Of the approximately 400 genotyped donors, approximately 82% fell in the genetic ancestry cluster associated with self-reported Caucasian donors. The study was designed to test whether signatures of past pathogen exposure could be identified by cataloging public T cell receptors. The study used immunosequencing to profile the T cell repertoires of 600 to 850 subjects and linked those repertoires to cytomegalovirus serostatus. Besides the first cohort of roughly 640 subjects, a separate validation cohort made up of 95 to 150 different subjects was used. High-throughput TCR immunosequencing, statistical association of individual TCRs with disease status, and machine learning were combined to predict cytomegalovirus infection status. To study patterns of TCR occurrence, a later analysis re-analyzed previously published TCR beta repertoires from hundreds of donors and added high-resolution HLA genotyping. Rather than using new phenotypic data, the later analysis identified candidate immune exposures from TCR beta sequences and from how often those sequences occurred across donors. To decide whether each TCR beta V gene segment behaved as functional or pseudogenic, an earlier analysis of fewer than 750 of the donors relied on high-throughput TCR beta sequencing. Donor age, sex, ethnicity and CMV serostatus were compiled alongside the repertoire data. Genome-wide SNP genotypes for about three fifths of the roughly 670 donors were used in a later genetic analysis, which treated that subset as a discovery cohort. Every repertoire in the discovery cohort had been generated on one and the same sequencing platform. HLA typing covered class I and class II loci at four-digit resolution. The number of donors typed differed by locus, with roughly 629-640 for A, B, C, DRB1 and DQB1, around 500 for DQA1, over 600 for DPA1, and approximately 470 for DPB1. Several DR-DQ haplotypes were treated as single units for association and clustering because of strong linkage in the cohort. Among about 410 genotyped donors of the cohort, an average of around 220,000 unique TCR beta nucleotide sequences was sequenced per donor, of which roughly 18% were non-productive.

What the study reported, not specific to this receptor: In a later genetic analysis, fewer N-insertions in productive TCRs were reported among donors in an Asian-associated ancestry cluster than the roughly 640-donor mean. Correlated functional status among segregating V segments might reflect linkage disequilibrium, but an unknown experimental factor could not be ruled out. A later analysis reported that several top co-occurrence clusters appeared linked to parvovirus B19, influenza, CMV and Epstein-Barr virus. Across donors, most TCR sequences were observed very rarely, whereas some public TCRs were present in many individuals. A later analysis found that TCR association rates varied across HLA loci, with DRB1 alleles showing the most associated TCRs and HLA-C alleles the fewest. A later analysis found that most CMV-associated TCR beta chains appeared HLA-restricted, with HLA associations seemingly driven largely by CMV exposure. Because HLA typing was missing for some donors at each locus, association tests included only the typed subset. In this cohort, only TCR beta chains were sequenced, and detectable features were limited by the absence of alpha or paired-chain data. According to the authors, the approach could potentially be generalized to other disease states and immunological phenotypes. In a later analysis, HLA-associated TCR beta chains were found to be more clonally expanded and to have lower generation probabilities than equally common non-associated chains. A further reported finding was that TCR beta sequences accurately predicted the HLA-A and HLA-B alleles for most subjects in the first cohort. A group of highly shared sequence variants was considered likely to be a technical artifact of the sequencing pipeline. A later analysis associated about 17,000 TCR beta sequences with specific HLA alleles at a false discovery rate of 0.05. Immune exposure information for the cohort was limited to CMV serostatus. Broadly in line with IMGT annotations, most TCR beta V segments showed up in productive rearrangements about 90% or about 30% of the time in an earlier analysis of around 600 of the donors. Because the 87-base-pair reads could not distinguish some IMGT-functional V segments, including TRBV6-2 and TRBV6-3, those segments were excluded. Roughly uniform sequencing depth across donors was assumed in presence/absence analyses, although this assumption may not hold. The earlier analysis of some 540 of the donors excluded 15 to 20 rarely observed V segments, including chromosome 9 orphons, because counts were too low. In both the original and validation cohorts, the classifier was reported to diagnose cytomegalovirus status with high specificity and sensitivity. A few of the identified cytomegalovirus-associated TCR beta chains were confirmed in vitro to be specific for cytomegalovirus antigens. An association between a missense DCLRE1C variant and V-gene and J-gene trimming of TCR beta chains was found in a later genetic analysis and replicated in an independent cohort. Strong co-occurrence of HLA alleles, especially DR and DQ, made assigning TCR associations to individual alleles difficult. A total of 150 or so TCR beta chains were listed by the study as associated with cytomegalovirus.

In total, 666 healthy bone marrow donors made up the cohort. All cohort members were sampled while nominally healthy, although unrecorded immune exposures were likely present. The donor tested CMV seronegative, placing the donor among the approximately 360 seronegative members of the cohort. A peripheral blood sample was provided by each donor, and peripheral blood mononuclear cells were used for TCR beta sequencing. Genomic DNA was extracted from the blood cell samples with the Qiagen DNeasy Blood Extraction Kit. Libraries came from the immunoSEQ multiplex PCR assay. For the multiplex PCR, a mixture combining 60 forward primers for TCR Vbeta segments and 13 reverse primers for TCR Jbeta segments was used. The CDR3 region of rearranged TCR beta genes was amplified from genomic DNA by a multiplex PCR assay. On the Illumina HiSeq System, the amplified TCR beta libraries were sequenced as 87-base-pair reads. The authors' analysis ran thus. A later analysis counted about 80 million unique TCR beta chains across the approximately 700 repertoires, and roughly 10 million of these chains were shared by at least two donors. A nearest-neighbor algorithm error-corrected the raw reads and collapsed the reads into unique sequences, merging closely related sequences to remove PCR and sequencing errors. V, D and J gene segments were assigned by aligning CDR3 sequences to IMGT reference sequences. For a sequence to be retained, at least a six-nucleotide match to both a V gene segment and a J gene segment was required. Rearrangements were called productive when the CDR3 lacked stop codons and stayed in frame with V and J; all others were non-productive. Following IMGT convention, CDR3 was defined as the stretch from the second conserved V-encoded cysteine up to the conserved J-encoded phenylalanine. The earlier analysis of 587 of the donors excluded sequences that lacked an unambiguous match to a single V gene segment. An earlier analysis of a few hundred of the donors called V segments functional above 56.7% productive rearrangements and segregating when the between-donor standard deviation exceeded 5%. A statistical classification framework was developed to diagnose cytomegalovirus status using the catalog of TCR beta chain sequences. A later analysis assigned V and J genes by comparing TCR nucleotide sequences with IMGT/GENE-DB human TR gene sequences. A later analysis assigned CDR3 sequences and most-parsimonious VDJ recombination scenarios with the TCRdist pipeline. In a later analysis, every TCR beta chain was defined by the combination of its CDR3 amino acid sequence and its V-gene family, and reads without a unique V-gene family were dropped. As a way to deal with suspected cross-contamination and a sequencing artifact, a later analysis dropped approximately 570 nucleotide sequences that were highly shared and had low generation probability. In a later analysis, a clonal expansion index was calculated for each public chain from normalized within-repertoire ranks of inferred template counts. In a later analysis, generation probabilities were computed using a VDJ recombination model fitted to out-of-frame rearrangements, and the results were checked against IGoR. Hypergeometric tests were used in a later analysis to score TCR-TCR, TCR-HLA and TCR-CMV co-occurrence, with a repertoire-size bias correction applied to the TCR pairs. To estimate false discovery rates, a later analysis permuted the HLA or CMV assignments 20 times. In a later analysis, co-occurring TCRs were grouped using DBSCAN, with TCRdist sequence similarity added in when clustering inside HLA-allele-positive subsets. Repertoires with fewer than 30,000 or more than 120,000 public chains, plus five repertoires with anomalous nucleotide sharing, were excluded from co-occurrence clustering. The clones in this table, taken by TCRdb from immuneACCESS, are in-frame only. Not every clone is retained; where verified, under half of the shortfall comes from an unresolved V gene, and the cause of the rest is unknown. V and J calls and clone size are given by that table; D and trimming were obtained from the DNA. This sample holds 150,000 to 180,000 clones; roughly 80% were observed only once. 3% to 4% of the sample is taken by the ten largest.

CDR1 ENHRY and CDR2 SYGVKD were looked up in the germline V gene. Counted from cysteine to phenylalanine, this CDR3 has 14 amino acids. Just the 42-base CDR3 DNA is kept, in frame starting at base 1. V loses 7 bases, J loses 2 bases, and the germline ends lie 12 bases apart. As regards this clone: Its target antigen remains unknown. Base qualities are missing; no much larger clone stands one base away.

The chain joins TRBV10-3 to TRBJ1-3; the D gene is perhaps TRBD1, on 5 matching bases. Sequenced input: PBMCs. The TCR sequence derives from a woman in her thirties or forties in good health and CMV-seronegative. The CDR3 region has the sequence CAIKGREAGNTIYF. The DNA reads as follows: TGTGCCATCAAGGGCAGGGAAGCTGGAAACACCATATATTTT.